These 16 T cell receptor beta chains were all obtained from the same sample, sequenced in a study of blood T cell repertoires in COVID-19. Data came from immunoSEQ multiplex PCR; TCRdb stores just in-frame clones and leaves some out. The sample holds tens of thousands of clones, about 85% seen once. Source material: peripheral blood. These receptors were taken from a human donor in a cohort sampled during active COVID-19.

The rearrangement links TRBV12-3 or TRBV12-4 to TRBJ1-5; D uncertain. The ends were cut back, 7 bases at V and 6 bases at J, with 10 bases in the middle. There are 12 residues in the CDR3. This chain's CDR3 is CASNIQSQPQHF. As DNA, the CDR3 is TGTGCCAGCAACATACAGAGTCAGCCCCAGCATTTT.

The rearrangement uses TRBV29-1 and TRBJ2-3, with TRBD2 identical over 7 bases. Trimming at V came to 5 bases and at J to 3 bases, leaving 11 bases not matched to a gene. The CDR3 extends over 15 amino acids. Germline V gives CDR1 SQVTM, CDR2 ANQGSEA. The CDR3 DNA reads TGCAGCGTTCCCAAAGTGGGAGGGTGGACAGATACGCAGTATTTT. It specifies CSVPKVGGWTDTQYF.

The chain combines TRBV2 with TRBJ2-1; the D gene is possibly TRBD2 (6 bases). Trimming removed 7 bases at V and 3 bases at J, with 13 bases between. The CDR3 spans 14 residues. In germline, CDR1 is SNHLY, CDR2 FYNNEI. This CDR3 is CASKGGQSYNEQFF. CDR3 nucleotides: TGTGCCAGCAAAGGAGGGCAAAGCTACAATGAGCAGTTCTTC.

The chain carries TRBV19 and TRBJ1-5; D is unresolved. The CDR3 runs to 15 residues. V lost 4 bases to trimming and J lost 2 bases, with 12 bases between them. From germline, CDR1 is LNHDA and CDR2 SQIVND (reference sequence). In DNA form, the CDR3 reads TGTGCCAGTAGTAGGGAGGGTGAGGGCAATCAGCCCCAGCATTTT. It translates to CASSREGEGNQPQHF. The entire variable domain, with the rest obtained from reference TRBV19 and TRBJ1-5, is as follows: DGGITQSPKYLFRKEGQNVTLSCEQNLNHDAMYWYRQDPGQGLRLIYYSQIVNDFQKGDIAEGYSVSREKKESFPLTVTSAQKNPTAFYLCASSREGEGNQPQHFGDGTRLSIL.

The V and J genes are TRBV27 and TRBJ2-7, with D tentatively TRBD2 (6 bases). The CDR3 is made up of 16 amino acids. The V gene's germline CDR1 is MNHEY and CDR2 SMNVEV (reference sequence). V was cut by 5 bases and J by 9 bases, with 26 bases left in between. Written as DNA, the CDR3 is TGTGCCAGCAGTCTAAAAGGGCGGGGACTGCCTGAGAGGCAGTACTTC. This gives the protein CASSLKGRGLPERQYF.

V usage is TRBV7-9 and J usage is TRBJ2-5; D is ambiguous. Germline V gene lookup returns CDR1 SEHNR and CDR2 FQNEAQ (reference sequence). There are 12 residues in the CDR3. V was pared by 5 bases and J by 1 base, with 5 bases between. The CDR3 spells CASSGSQETQYF. In DNA form, the CDR3 reads TGTGCCAGCAGCGGCAGCCAAGAGACCCAGTACTTC.

This rearrangement joins TRBV5-6 to TRBJ2-5; unclear D gene. The CDR3 is 14 amino acids. Germline-derived CDR1 and CDR2 are SGHDT and YYEEEE. Trimming pared 4 bases from V and 1 base from J, leaving 11 bases between. DNA for the CDR3: TGTGCCAGCAGCGACCGGAGCACCCAAGAGACCCAGTACTTC. Translation gives CASSDRSTQETQYF. The variable domain in full, completed from reference TRBV5-6 and TRBJ2-5, reads DAGVTQSPTHLIKTRGQQVTLRCSPKSGHDTVSWYQQALGQGPQFIFQYYEEEERQRGNFPDRFSGHQFPNYSSELNVNALLLGDSALYLCASSDRSTQETQYFGPGTRLLVL.

This chain links TRBV5-6 with TRBJ1-1; D ambiguous. V gave up 2 bases and J gave up 9 bases, with 11 bases separating them. Germline-derived CDR1 and CDR2 are SGHDT and YYEEEE. The CDR3 contains 12 residues. The CDR3 DNA reads TGTGCCAGCAGCTTTCGGACCGGGAAAGCTTTCTTT. Protein product: CASSFRTGKAFF.

The V call is TRBV2, the J call TRBJ1-1; D is possibly TRBD1 (6 bases). Germline V CDR1 and CDR2: SNHLY, FYNNEI. The CDR3 is 13 residues long. The germline V and J ends were trimmed by 11 bases and 1 base, with 14 bases remaining between them. The CDR3 coding sequence is TGTGCCTCCGAGGACAGAGAGAACACTGAAGCTTTCTTT. Amino acid sequence: CASEDRENTEAFF. Filled out from reference TRBV2 and TRBJ1-1, the complete variable domain reads EPEVTQTPSHQVTQMGQEVILRCVPISNHLYFYWYRQILGQKVEFLVSFYNNEISEKSEIFDDQFSVERPDGSNFTLKIRSTKLEDSAMYFCASEDRENTEAFFGQGTRLTVV.

V is TRBV28 and J is TRBJ2-5; D perhaps matches TRBD1 (5 bases). This CDR3 has 13 amino acids. The V and J ends lost 6 bases and 7 bases respectively, with 15 bases between them. CDR1 is MDHEN and CDR2 is SYDVKM in the germline V gene. This chain's CDR3 is CASRYRLPGTQYF. DNA for the CDR3: TGTGCCAGCAGATACAGGCTCCCCGGGACCCAGTACTTC.

The chain recombines TRBV9 with TRBJ2-5; TRBD2 matches at 7 bases. This CDR3 has 15 residues. Germline CDR1 SGDLS, CDR2 YYNGEE. J was trimmed by 7 bases and V by 0 bases; bases with no gene match: 9. CDR3 protein: CASSVGEGVGGTQYF. DNA for the CDR3: TGTGCCAGCAGCGTAGGGGAGGGAGTCGGTGGGACCCAGTACTTC.

The V gene is TRBV30, the J gene TRBJ1-2, with D tentatively TRBD1 (5 bases). V dropped 5 bases and J dropped 2 bases, with 18 bases sitting between them. This CDR3 spans 15 amino acids. CDR1 is GTSNPN and CDR2 is SVGIG in the germline V gene (reference sequence). CDR3 in DNA: TGTGCCTGGGGGGATTTTACAGGCTTCAACTATGGCTACACCTTC. Translation: CAWGDFTGFNYGYTF.

The J gene is TRBJ2-7, the V gene TRBV19; tentatively, D is TRBD1 (6 bases). Trimming took off 3 bases at V and 6 bases at J, with 12 bases between the two ends. The germline V gene has CDR1 LNHDA and CDR2 SQIVND (reference sequence). This CDR3 comprises 13 residues. This chain's CDR3 is CASSIRGDSEQYF. CDR3 nucleotides: TGTGCCAGTAGTATCAGGGGAGATTCCGAGCAGTACTTC.

This clone was picked up one time. The CDR3 sequence: CASSSDSLLGQYF. DNA for the CDR3: TGCGCCAGCAGTTCCGACTCCCTACTAGGGCAGTACTTC. The genes are TRBV5-1 and TRBJ2-7; possible D gene TRBD2, 5 bases. Trimming left V 5 bases short and J 9 bases short, with 18 bases between. The CDR3 sequence is 13 residues long. Germline CDR1 is SGHRS and CDR2 is YFSETQ. The full variable domain, in which reference TRBV5-1 and TRBJ2-7 provide the parts outside the CDR3, is KAGVTQTPRYLIKTRGQQVTLSCSPISGHRSVSWYQQTPGQGLQFLFEYFSETQRNKGNFPGRFSGRQFSNSRSEMNVSTLELGDSALYLCASSSDSLLGQYFGPGTRLTVT.

This clone was seen once. This chain uses TRBV6-5 with TRBJ1-2; D unresolved. Germline CDR1 is MNHEY and CDR2 is SVGAGI. This CDR3 has 13 residues. V was trimmed by 7 bases and J by 0 bases, leaving 9 bases between them. The CDR3 region is CASNLQSNYGYTF. The CDR3 nucleotides read TGTGCCAGCAATTTACAGTCTAACTATGGCTACACCTTC.

The V call is TRBV6-1, the J call TRBJ1-5, with D maybe TRBD1 (5 bases). Deletions cut 2 bases from V and 2 bases from J, with 7 bases between. The CDR3 runs 14 residues. Germline V gene sequence: CDR1 MNHNS, CDR2 SASEGT. DNA for the CDR3: TGTGCCAGCAGTGAATTCAGGGGCAATCAGCCCCAGCATTTT. Amino acid sequence: CASSEFRGNQPQHF.